The 12 T cell receptor beta chains below were found in one sample sequenced in a study of neoadjuvant anti-PD-1 for oral cavity cancer. Libraries were prepared by immunoSEQ multiplex PCR; TCRdb keeps only in-frame clonotypes and omits some of them. This table has around 17,000 clones, less than 75% appearing once. This specimen consisted of PBMCs, obtained before nivolumab (anti-PD-1) treatment. Source of these receptors: a person between 40 and 80 years old with oral cavity squamous cell carcinoma.

The chain combines TRBV4-1 with TRBJ1-4, with D maybe TRBD1 (5 bases). V dropped 2 bases and J dropped 4 bases, with 11 bases sitting between them. CDR1 MGHRA and CDR2 YSYEKL come from the germline V gene. The CDR3 consists of 15 residues. The CDR3 DNA reads as TGCGCCAGCAGCCAATCAGGGAATATTAATGAAAAACTGTTTTTT. It is translated as CASSQSGNINEKLFF.

The chain employs TRBV25-1 and TRBJ2-5, with TRBD2 matching 10 bases. V was pared by 5 bases and J by 5 bases, with 8 bases of the junction left unmatched. CDR3 size: 15 residues. The germline gives CDR1 MGHDK, CDR2 SYGVNS. The CDR3 DNA is TGTGCCAGCAGTAGAGGGCTAGCGGGAGTTGAGACCCAGTACTTC. Protein sequence: CASSRGLAGVETQYF.

The CDR3 is CASSPGPAIQYF. The CDR3, as DNA: TGTGCCAGCAGCCCGGGACCAGCGATTCAGTACTTC. This chain links TRBV14 with TRBJ2-4, with D perhaps given as TRBD1 or TRBD2 (5 bases each). This CDR3 region has 12 residues. Between the trimmed V and J ends, which lost 4 bases and 10 bases, there was a span of 11 bases. Per the germline V gene, CDR1 is SGHDN and CDR2 is FVKESK. The complete variable domain, with remaining parts taken from reference TRBV14 and TRBJ2-4, reads EAGVTQFPSHSVIEKGQTVTLRCDPISGHDNLYWYRRVMGKEIKFLLHFVKESKQDESGMPNNRFLAERTGGTYSTLKVQPAELEDSGVYFCASSPGPAIQYFGAGTRLSVL.

This chain uses TRBV5-6 with TRBJ1-1; D perhaps matches TRBD1 (5 bases). Per germline, CDR1 SGHDT and CDR2 YYEEEE. Trimming took 4 bases from V and 4 from J, leaving 11 bases between them. The length of the CDR3 is 13 residues. CDR3 in DNA: TGTGCCAGCAGCCCCTCGGGGCGCACTGAAGCTTTCTTT. Translation: CASSPSGRTEAFF.

This chain uses TRBV25-1 with TRBJ1-1; 7 positions agree with TRBD1. Unmatched junction bases numbered 3, after V lost 4 bases and J lost 4 bases. Germline CDR1 and CDR2: MGHDK and SYGVNS. The CDR3 loop spans 13 amino acids. The chain's CDR3 is CASSVGGLTEAFF. The CDR3 bases are TGTGCCAGCAGTGTAGGGGGCCTCACTGAAGCTTTCTTT. The variable domain in full, with the rest retrieved from reference TRBV25-1 and TRBJ1-1, is EADIYQTPRYLVIGTGKKITLECSQTMGHDKMYWYQQDPGMELHLIHYSYGVNSTEKGDLSSESTVSRIRTEHFPLTLESARPSHTSQYLCASSVGGLTEAFFGQGTRLTVV.

Only a few counts were recorded for this clone. The CDR3 is CASSRSRQEWGYTF. The CDR3 nucleotides are TGTGCCAGCAGTCGAAGTCGACAGGAATGGGGCTACACCTTC. The chain links TRBV6-6 to TRBJ1-2; D perhaps matches TRBD1 (6 bases). The ends were cut back, 5 bases at V and 8 bases at J, with 18 bases in the middle. CDR3 size: 14 residues. Germline V gene data show CDR1 as MNHNY and CDR2 as SVGAGI (reference sequence).

V is TRBV5-1 and J is TRBJ2-6, with no clear D. This CDR3 is built from 15 residues. V shed 5 bases and J shed 1 base, with 10 bases lying between them. Germline-derived CDR1 and CDR2 are SGHRS and YFSETQ. The chain's CDR3 is CASRSTESGANVLTF. CDR3 DNA sequence: TGCGCCAGCAGATCGACCGAGTCTGGGGCCAACGTCCTGACTTTC.

This clone was counted only a few times. The gene calls are TRBV7-9 and TRBJ2-7, with D unclear. Germline V lookup: CDR1 SEHNR, CDR2 FQNEAQ (reference sequence). V dropped 3 bases and J dropped 1 base, with 10 bases sitting between them. The CDR3 runs 14 residues. The CDR3: CASSFGFGSYEQYF. CDR3 nucleotide sequence: TGTGCCAGCAGCTTCGGCTTCGGATCCTACGAGCAGTACTTC.

This chain connects TRBV30 to TRBJ1-1; TRBD1 matches 12 bases. CDR1 is GTSNPN, CDR2 SVGIG, per germline (reference sequence). This CDR3 spans 14 amino acids. V dropped 4 bases and J dropped 6; count of bases not matched to a gene: 6. The chain's CDR3 is CAWNMGQGASEAFF. CDR3 nucleotides: TGTGCCTGGAATATGGGACAGGGGGCTTCTGAAGCTTTCTTT.

This chain connects TRBV7-3 to TRBJ2-2; 7 nucleotides match TRBD2. Germline loops: CDR1 SGHTA, CDR2 FQGTGA. This CDR3 spans 16 amino acids. Germline trimming cut 4 bases from V and 4 bases from J; bases unmatched to any gene: 9. The CDR3 reads CASSWLGLGITGELFF. The CDR3 nucleotides read TGTGCCAGCAGCTGGTTAGGACTAGGTATCACCGGGGAGCTGTTTTTT.

A few counts support this clone. J is TRBJ1-4 and V is TRBV5-1; tentative D call: TRBD1 (6 bases). CDR3 length equals 15 residues. The V end was cut by 4 bases, the J end by 3 bases, with 13 bases between. Germline lookup yields CDR1 SGHRS and CDR2 YFSETQ. The CDR3 reads CASSPGQSPNEKLFF. CDR3 nucleotide sequence: TGCGCCAGCAGCCCCGGACAGAGTCCTAATGAAAAACTGTTTTTT.

The genes are TRBV15 and TRBJ1-1; maybe TRBD1 (5 bases). The CDR3 contains 16 residues. The V end was cut by 0 bases, the J end by 2 bases, with 13 bases between. Germline values: CDR1 LNHNV, CDR2 YYDKDF (reference sequence). In nucleotides, the CDR3 is TGTGCCACCAGCAGAGATATGGACATGCTTAACACTGAAGCTTTCTTT. This codes for CATSRDMDMLNTEAFF.